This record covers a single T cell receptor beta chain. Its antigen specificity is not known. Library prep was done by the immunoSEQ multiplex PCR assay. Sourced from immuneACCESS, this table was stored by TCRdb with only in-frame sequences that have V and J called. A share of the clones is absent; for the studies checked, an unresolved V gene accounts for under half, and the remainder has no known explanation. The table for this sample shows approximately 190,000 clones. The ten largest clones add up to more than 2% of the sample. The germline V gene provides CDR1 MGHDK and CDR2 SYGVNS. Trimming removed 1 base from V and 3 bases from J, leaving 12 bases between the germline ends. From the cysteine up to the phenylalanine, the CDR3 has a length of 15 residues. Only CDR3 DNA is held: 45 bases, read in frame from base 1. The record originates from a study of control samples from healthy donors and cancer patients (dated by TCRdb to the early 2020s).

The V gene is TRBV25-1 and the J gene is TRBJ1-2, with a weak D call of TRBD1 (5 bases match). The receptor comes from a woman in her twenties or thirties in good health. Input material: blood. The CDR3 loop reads CASSESGDFHYGYTF. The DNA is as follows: TGTGCCAGCAGTGAATCGGGGGACTTCCACTATGGCTACACCTTC.